A selection of T cell receptor beta chains follows, all from one sample in a study of blood T cell repertoires in COVID-19. Clones were read by immunoSEQ multiplex PCR, and TCRdb kept only the in-frame ones, dropping some. The table includes approximately 400,000 clones, 81% detected once. The material sequenced was peripheral blood. Every receptor here comes from a human donor with acute or convalescent COVID-19. The donor label of this sample is uncertain. CDR3s include the opening cysteine and the closing phenylalanine or tryptophan. D genes are given only for firm matches. Clone size, where shown, is once, few, many, or a class for clones that have expanded.

J	size	D	V	DNA	CDR3
TRBJ2-3	NA	NA	TRBV24-1	TGTGCCACCAGTGATTCGGCACAGGCAAGCACAGATACGCAGTATTTT	CATSDSAQASTDTQYF
TRBJ1-2	once	NA	TRBV28	TGTGCCAGCACACCCATGACAGGACGGATCTATGGCTACACCTTC	CASTPMTGRIYGYTF
TRBJ2-7	NA	NA	TRBV2	TGTGCCAGCAGTGACCAGGGTTACGAGCAGTACTTC	CASSDQGYEQYF
TRBJ2-5	NA	NA	TRBV6-2/TRBV6-3	TGTGCCAGCAGTTACGTCTCGGGGCAAGAGACCCAGTACTTC	CASSYVSGQETQYF
TRBJ1-2	NA	NA	TRBV2	TGTGCCGTACAGGGCCCCATTTTTAACTATGGCTACACCTTC	CAVQGPIFNYGYTF
TRBJ2-1	NA	NA	TRBV4-1	TGCGCCAGCAGCCAAGCCGGGGACAATGAGCAGTTCTTC	CASSQAGDNEQFF
TRBJ1-5	NA	NA	TRBV28	TGTGCCAGCGCTGGACATAGCAATCAGCCCCAGCATTTT	CASAGHSNQPQHF
TRBJ2-1	NA	TRBD1	TRBV27	TGTGCCAGCAGTTTATCGGGGGACAGGGTCAACAATGAGCAGTTCTTC	CASSLSGDRVNNEQFF
TRBJ1-1	once	NA	TRBV5-1	TGCGCCAGCAGATCGTTCACAGGGAACACTGAAGCTTTCTTT	CASRSFTGNTEAFF
TRBJ2-7	NA	TRBD1	TRBV10-3	TGTGCCATCAGCCTGGGGACAGGGGGTAGGTACGAGCAGTACTTC	CAISLGTGGRYEQYF
TRBJ2-1	few	TRBD2	TRBV6-1	TGTGCCAGCAGTGTAGCGGGAGGCCTAAACAATGAGCAGTTCTTC	CASSVAGGLNNEQFF
TRBJ1-5	NA	NA	TRBV28	TGTGCCAGCAGATACAACAGGGCCCTTAATCAGCCCCAGCATTTT	CASRYNRALNQPQHF
TRBJ1-5	NA	NA	TRBV18	TGTGCCAGCTCTTGGGACTTGAATCAGCCCCAGCATTTT	CASSWDLNQPQHF
TRBJ1-1	NA	TRBD1	TRBV7-2	TGTGCCAGCAGCATGGACAGGGCCACTGAAGCTTTCTTT	CASSMDRATEAFF
TRBJ1-1	NA	NA	TRBV6-5	TGTGCCAGCAGTTGGGGAGGCTCGGGGACTGAAGCTTTCTTT	CASSWGGSGTEAFF
TRBJ1-1	few	TRBD1	TRBV30	TGTGCCTGGGTCGCTACAGGGGACACTGAAGCTTTCTTT	CAWVATGDTEAFF
TRBJ2-5	NA	NA	TRBV5-4	TGTGCCAGCAGCTTGCTAACTAATTACCAAGAGACCCAGTACTTC	CASSLLTNYQETQYF
TRBJ2-5	few	NA	TRBV3-1/TRBV3-2	TGTGCCAGCAGCCAAGAATCTTCGGAGACCCAGTACTTC	CASSQESSETQYF
TRBJ1-1	NA	NA	TRBV24-1	TGTGCCACCAGTGGTTACAGGGTCTCAAACACTGAAGCTTTCTTT	CATSGYRVSNTEAFF
TRBJ2-7	NA	NA	TRBV4-2	TGTGCCAGCAGCCGGTCAGGGACTGAATCCTACGAGCAGTACTTC	CASSRSGTESYEQYF
TRBJ2-7	NA	TRBD1	TRBV6-5	TGTGCCAGCAGTTGGGGGACAGCCTACGAGCAGTACTTC	CASSWGTAYEQYF
TRBJ2-7	few	TRBD1	TRBV6-5	TGTGCCAGCAGCTTCCGGGACAGTCCTTCCTACGAGCAGTACTTC	CASSFRDSPSYEQYF
TRBJ1-1	NA	NA	TRBV6-2/TRBV6-3	TGTGCCAGCAGTTACCCAACATGGAACACTGAAGCTTTCTTT	CASSYPTWNTEAFF
TRBJ1-1	NA	NA	TRBV6-6	TGTGCCAGCAGTTACGAGCTGTACACTGAAGCTTTCTTT	CASSYELYTEAFF
TRBJ1-1	once	TRBD1	TRBV2	TGTGCCAGGCTTGGAGGGGGCATCCGGGGCACTGAAGCTTTCTTT	CARLGGGIRGTEAFF
TRBJ1-1	NA	NA	TRBV12-3/TRBV12-4	TGTGCTACAAGAATTAAGTGGGAAGCTTTCTTT	CATRIKWEAFF
TRBJ1-4	NA	NA	TRBV27	TGTGCCAGCAGTTTATTTGGGGGGGGCGCAACTAATGAAAAACTGTTTTTT	CASSLFGGGATNEKLFF
TRBJ2-3	NA	NA	TRBV25-1	TGTGCCAGCAGTGAAGGGACATATAGCACAGATACGCAGTATTTT	CASSEGTYSTDTQYF
TRBJ1-2	NA	NA	TRBV5-1	TGCGCCAGCAGCTCCCGCCCCGGGAGAGATTATGGCTACACCTTC	CASSSRPGRDYGYTF
TRBJ2-3	NA	NA	TRBV5-1	TGCGCCAGCAGCTTTTTGGACCGAGGGGATACGCAGTATTTT	CASSFLDRGDTQYF
TRBJ1-5	NA	NA	TRBV6-1	TGTGCCAGCAGTGAAGCGGGCAGGAATCAGCCCCAGCATTTT	CASSEAGRNQPQHF
TRBJ1-1	few	TRBD1	TRBV2	TGTGCCAGCAGATGGACAGGGAACACTGAAGCTTTCTTT	CASRWTGNTEAFF
TRBJ2-7	NA	TRBD2	TRBV29-1	TGCAGCGTTGAGGGGACTAGCGGGAGTCACGGTTACGAGCAGTACTTC	CSVEGTSGSHGYEQYF
TRBJ1-1	NA	NA	TRBV25-1	TGTGCCAGCAGTATAACAGGGTTCGAAGCTTTCTTT	CASSITGFEAFF
TRBJ2-1	NA	NA	TRBV19	TGTGCCAGTAGTATAGTCGGCGGGCTCTACAATGAGCAGTTCTTC	CASSIVGGLYNEQFF
TRBJ2-7	NA	TRBD1	TRBV2	TGTGCCAGCAGTGTTCCCGGGACAGTTTACGAGCAGTACTTC	CASSVPGTVYEQYF
TRBJ2-4	NA	NA	TRBV19	TGTGCCAGTAGCCAGACAGGCTGGAAAAACATTCAGTACTTC	CASSQTGWKNIQYF
TRBJ1-4	NA	NA	TRBV5-1	TGCGCCAGTCGACTGACAACTAATGAAAAACTGTTTTTT	CASRLTTNEKLFF
TRBJ1-4	NA	NA	TRBV7-9	TGTGCCAGCAGCTTAGAGTGGGGGACAACTTTAACTAATGAAAAACTGTTTTTT	CASSLEWGTTLTNEKLFF
TRBJ1-2	NA	NA	TRBV2	TGTGCCAGCAGGAGAATTGGTGGCTACACCTTC	CASRRIGGYTF
TRBJ2-7	NA	NA	TRBV6-1	TGTGCCAGCAGTGAAGGGGGCAGGCCATACGAGCAGTACTTC	CASSEGGRPYEQYF
TRBJ1-2	NA	NA	TRBV5-1	TGCGCCAGCAGCCGACTCACGGTTAACTATGGCTACACCTTC	CASSRLTVNYGYTF
TRBJ2-7	NA	TRBD1	TRBV30	TGTGCCTGGAAATGGTGGACAGGGGACTACGAGCAGTACTTC	CAWKWWTGDYEQYF